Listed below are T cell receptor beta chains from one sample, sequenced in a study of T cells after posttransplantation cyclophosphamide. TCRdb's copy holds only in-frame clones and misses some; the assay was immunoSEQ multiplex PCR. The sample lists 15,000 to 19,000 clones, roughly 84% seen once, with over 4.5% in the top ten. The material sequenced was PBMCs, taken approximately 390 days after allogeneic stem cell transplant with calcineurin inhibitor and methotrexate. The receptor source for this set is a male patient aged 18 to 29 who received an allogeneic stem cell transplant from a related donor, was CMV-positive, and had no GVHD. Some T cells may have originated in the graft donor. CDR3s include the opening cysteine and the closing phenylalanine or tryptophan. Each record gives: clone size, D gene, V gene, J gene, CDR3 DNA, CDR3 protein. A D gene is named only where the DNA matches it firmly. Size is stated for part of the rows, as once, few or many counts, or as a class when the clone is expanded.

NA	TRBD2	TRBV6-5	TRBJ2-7	TGTGCCACACACAGAGGGACTAGCTCGTACGAGCAGTACTTC	CATHRGTSSYEQYF
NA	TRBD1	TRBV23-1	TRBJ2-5	TGCGCCAGCAGTCAATCTCGGGACAGAGGAGGAGAGACCCAGTACTTC	CASSQSRDRGGETQYF
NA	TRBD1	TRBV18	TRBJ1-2	TGTGCCAGCTCACCTGACAGGGACTATGGCTACACCTTC	CASSPDRDYGYTF
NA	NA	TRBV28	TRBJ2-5	TGTGCCAGCACCCCCCCGCGTGGGACCCAGTACTTC	CASTPPRGTQYF
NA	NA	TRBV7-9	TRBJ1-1	TGTGCCAGCAGCTTCCAGGGTCCAAGCACTGAAGCTTTCTTT	CASSFQGPSTEAFF
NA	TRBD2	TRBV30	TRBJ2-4	TGTGCCTGGAAAGAGGGAGGGGCCAAAAACATTCAGTACTTC	CAWKEGGAKNIQYF
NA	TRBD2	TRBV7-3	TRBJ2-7	TGTGCCAGCAGCACGGGACTAGCGGGAGGCGAGCAGTACTTC	CASSTGLAGGEQYF
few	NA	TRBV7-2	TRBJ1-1	TGTGCCAGCAGCTCCATGACAGGGAACACTGAAGCTTTCTTT	CASSSMTGNTEAFF
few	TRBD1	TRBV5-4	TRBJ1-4	TGTGCCAGCAGCTTCAACCGGGACAGGGGGCTAACTAATGAAAAACTGTTTTTT	CASSFNRDRGLTNEKLFF
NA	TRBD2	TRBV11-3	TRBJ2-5	TGTGCCAGCAGCTCACTAGCGAATACTGGGACCCAGTACTTC	CASSSLANTGTQYF
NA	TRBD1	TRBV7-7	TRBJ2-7	TGTGCCAGCAGCGACGGGACAGGGGCCTACGAGCAGTACTTC	CASSDGTGAYEQYF
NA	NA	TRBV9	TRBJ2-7	TGTGCCAGCAGCGTAGAAGACACCCGCTACGAGCAGTACTTC	CASSVEDTRYEQYF
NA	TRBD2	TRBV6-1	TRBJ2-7	TGTGCCAGCAGTTATGAGCGGGGGGCGAGCGAGCAGTACTTC	CASSYERGASEQYF
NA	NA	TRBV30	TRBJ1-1	TGTGCCTGGAGTGTACGGGAGAACACTGAAGCTTTCTTT	CAWSVRENTEAFF
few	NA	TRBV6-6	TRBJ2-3	TGTGCCAGCAGTCTAGTGGATACGCAGTATTTT	CASSLVDTQYF
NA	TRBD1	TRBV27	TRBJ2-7	TGTGCCAGCAGTCGGTCGGGACAGGGGCGCCAATACTACGAGCAGTACTTC	CASSRSGQGRQYYEQYF
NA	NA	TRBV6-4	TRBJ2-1	TGTGCCAGCAGTGCCGCCGTCTACAGTGAGCAGTTCTTC	CASSAAVYSEQFF
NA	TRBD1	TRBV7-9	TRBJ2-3	TGTGCCAGCAGAACGGGGGGACAGGGAACAGATACGCAGTATTTT	CASRTGGQGTDTQYF
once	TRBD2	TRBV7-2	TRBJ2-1	TGTGCCAGCAGCTTAGCGGGAGGGTCCTACGCCCCTCATGAGCAGTTCTTC	CASSLAGGSYAPHEQFF
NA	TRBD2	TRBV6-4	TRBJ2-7	TGTGCCAGCTTGACGGGGCTCCTAGCGGGAGATTCCTACGAGCAGTACTTC	CASLTGLLAGDSYEQYF
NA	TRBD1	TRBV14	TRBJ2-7	TGTGCCAGCAGCCTTTCGACAGGGCTCCAGTCCTACGAGCAGTACTTC	CASSLSTGLQSYEQYF
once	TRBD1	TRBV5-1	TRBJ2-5	TGCGCCAGCAGCTTGGGACAGGGCGAAGAGACCCAGTACTTC	CASSLGQGEETQYF
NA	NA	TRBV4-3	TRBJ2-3	TGCGCCAGCAGCCAAGATTATGTTAGCACAGATACGCAGTATTTT	CASSQDYVSTDTQYF
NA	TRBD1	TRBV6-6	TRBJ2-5	TGTGCCAGCAGTTACGGGACAGCTAGGGGAGAGACCCAGTACTTC	CASSYGTARGETQYF
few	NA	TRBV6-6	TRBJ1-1	TGTGCCAGCAGTCGACTTCCGAAAAGGAGACAGGATTTT	CASSRLPKRRQDF
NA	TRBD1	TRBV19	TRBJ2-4	TGTGCCAGTACCAAAACAGGGGGGTTGGATCAGTACTTC	CASTKTGGLDQYF
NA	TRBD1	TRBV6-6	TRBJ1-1	TGTGCCAGCAGTGAGACAGGGGAAGCTTTCTTT	CASSETGEAFF
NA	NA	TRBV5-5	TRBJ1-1	TGTGCCAGCAGCTTGTTCTTTGGACAGAACACTGAAGCTTTCTTT	CASSLFFGQNTEAFF
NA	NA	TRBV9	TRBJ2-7	TGTGCCAGCAGCGATACCCGGGGCGAGCAGTACTTC	CASSDTRGEQYF
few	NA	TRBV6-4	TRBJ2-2	TGTGCCAGCAGTCCCGGACAGCCTAACACCGGGGAGCTGTTTTTT	CASSPGQPNTGELFF
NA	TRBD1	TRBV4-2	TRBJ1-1	TGTGCCAGCAGCCAAGATCAAGGGGGCTTAGGGTCGAAAACTGAAGCTTTCTTT	CASSQDQGGLGSKTEAFF
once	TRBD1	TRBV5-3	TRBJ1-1	TGTGCCAGCAGCTGGGGACAGAGTGAAGCTTTCTTT	CASSWGQSEAFF
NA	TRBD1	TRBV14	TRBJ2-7	TGTGCCAGCAGCTTGCGACAGGGGGGGCCCTACGAGCAGTACTTC	CASSLRQGGPYEQYF
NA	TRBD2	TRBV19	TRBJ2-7	TGTGCCAGTAGTATAGAGGCCCCGGGACTAGCGGATGAGCAGTACTTC	CASSIEAPGLADEQYF
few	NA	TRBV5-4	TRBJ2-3	TGTGCCAGCAGCCTTGAGCGGGCTAGCACAGATACGCAGTATTTT	CASSLERASTDTQYF
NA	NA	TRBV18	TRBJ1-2	TGTGCCAGCTCACCACCATCAGGGGTTGGCGGCTACACCTTC	CASSPPSGVGGYTF
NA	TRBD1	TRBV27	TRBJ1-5	TGTGCCAGCAGTCCTAGGACAGGGATCGATCAGCCCCAGCATTTT	CASSPRTGIDQPQHF
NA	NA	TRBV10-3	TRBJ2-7	TGTGCCAGCAAGGGAGACGAGCAGTACTTC	CASKGDEQYF
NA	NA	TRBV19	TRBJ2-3	TGTGCCAGTTCCAAACTAGTATTCGGTACAGATACGCAGTATTTT	CASSKLVFGTDTQYF
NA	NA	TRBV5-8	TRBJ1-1	TGTGCCAGCAGCTTTACTTACTCGGACACTGAAGCTTTCTTT	CASSFTYSDTEAFF
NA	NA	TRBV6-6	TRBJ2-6	TGTGCCAGCGACAATACAGGGAGTGGGGCCAACGTCCTGACTTTC	CASDNTGSGANVLTF
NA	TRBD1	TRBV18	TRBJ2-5	TGTGCCAGCTCACCACTCGGGACAGGGACAAAAGAGCAGTACTTC	CASSPLGTGTKEQYF
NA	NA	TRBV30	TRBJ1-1	TGTGCCTGGAGTGTACGTAGACAGCGTGAAGCTTTCTTT	CAWSVRRQREAFF
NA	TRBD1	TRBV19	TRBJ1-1	TGTGCCAGTACCAAAGGGACAGTGGGGTCTGAAGCTTTCTTT	CASTKGTVGSEAFF
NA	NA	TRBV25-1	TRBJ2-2	TGTGCCAGCTCCATCCTGGGGGAGGCGTACGCCGGGGAGCTGTTTTTT	CASSILGEAYAGELFF
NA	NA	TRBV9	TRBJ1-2	TGTGCCAGCAGCGTAGTATCTAACTATGGCTACACCTTC	CASSVVSNYGYTF
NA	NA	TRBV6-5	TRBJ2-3	TGTGCCAGCAGTACAGACGATCCATTGGATACGCAGTATTTT	CASSTDDPLDTQYF
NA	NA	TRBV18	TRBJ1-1	TGTGCCAGCTTATCTTCGGCGGGGGACACTGAAGCTTTCTTT	CASLSSAGDTEAFF
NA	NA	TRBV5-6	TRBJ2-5	TGTGCCAGCAGCTTGGCCGGGAGAGGTCAAGAGACCCAGTACTTC	CASSLAGRGQETQYF
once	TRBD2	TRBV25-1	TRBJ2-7	TGTGCCAGCAGTGAAGTGTCTCGGACTAGCGACGAGCAGTACTTC	CASSEVSRTSDEQYF
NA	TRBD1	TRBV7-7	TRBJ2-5	TGTGCTAGCAGCTTCAGCCGGGACAGGGCCCAGACCCAGTACTTC	CASSFSRDRAQTQYF
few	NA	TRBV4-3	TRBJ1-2	TGCGCCAGCAGCCAAGAGCGGGGTTCGGACTATGGCTACACCTTC	CASSQERGSDYGYTF
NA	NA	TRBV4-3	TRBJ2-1	TGCGCCAGCAGCCAAGATACGGGAGAAGGCGGTGAGCAGTTCTTC	CASSQDTGEGGEQFF